This TCR beta chain was sequenced during a study of blood T cell repertoires in COVID-19. In the study overall: Samples of COVID-19 (acute and convalescent) were obtained from the United States, Italy and Spain. PBMCs, B-cell-depleted T cells, or T cells were the source of the cDNA or gDNA that made up the material.

The Seattle patients joined while their infection was active and were tracked longitudinally afterward. CDR1 and CDR2 from the germline V gene are SGHRS and YFSETQ. The CDR3 totals 15 residues. V lost 5 bases to trimming and J lost 8 bases; unmatched junction nucleotides: 13. Per the original data handling: Amplification with reference gene primers provided the estimates of nucleated cell counts. Libraries were prepared by immunoSEQ multiplex PCR; TCRdb keeps only in-frame clonotypes and omits some of them. D and trimming come from the DNA, and the V and J calls and clone size come from that table. Counted here are 250,000 to 350,000 clones, approximately 88% occurring once; the ten biggest clones make up 1.4% to 1.5%.

The V call is TRBV5-1, the J call TRBJ2-1, with 7 bases matching TRBD1. This TCR came from a human donor with COVID-19, enrolled during active disease. The donor label of this sample is uncertain. Sequencing was done on a sample of peripheral blood. The CDR3 DNA follows: TGCGCCAGCAGGGGGGACAGTAGAATACCCGATGAGCAGTTCTTC. As protein: CASRGDSRIPDEQFF.